The next 21 T cell receptor beta chains were all read from a single sample in a study of T cell repertoires in cytomegalovirus infection. For these receptors, no antigen is known. TCRdb re-called the reads through MiXCR, storing one row per CDR3 protein. The sample carries more than 300,000 distinct CDR3 sequences, about 35% recorded once. This specimen was cultured PBMCs, taken from culture after CMV antigen stimulation. All receptors come from a human donor in good health (CMV status not recorded). Some clones in this sample may be carry-over from other donors' samples.

This chain uses TRBV4-1 with TRBJ1-1; 9 bases map to TRBD1. CDR3 size: 15 residues. CDR1 MGHRA and CDR2 YSYEKL come from the germline V gene. Germline trimming cut 4 bases from V and 4 bases from J; bases unmatched to any gene: 7. CDR3 nucleotides: TGCGCCAGCAGCCCCCGGGACAGGGTGATCACTGAAGCTTTCTTT. It is translated as CASSPRDRVITEAFF.

This clonotype was counted only a few times. The chain has TRBV10-3 and TRBJ1-6, with D unclear. This CDR3 contains 12 residues. Trimming stripped 4 bases from V and 8 bases from J, with 6 bases between. Germline V gene lookup returns CDR1 ENHRY and CDR2 SYGVKD. The CDR3 loop is CAISVGDSPLHF. In nucleotides, the CDR3 is TGTGCCATCAGTGTTGGGGATTCACCCCTCCACTTT.

This clonotype has only a few counts. CDR3 residues: CATSPDRVTEAFF. The DNA of the CDR3 is TGTGCCACCAGCCCAGACAGGGTCACTGAAGCTTTCTTT. This sequence joins TRBV15 and TRBJ1-1; 7 bases match TRBD1. The CDR3 contains 13 residues. V was pared by 5 bases and J by 4 bases, with 4 bases of the junction left unmatched. Germline CDR1 reads LNHNV; CDR2 reads YYDKDF (reference sequence).

The chain links TRBV6-1 to TRBJ2-1, with D perhaps TRBD1 (5 bases). CDR1 and CDR2 (germline): MNHNS, SASEGT. The germline V and J ends were trimmed by 7 bases and 6 bases, with 16 bases remaining between them. This CDR3 has 14 residues. CDR3 nucleotide sequence: TGTGCCAGCATGGACACCCTAGGGTCCAATGAGCAGTTCTTC. It translates to CASMDTLGSNEQFF.

The rearrangement uses TRBV6-2 or TRBV6-3 and TRBJ2-7; D may be TRBD2 (5 bases). CDR1 is MNHEY, CDR2 SVGEGT, per germline. Trimming shortened V by 2 bases and J by 2 bases, and 13 bases separated the two germline ends. This CDR3 comprises 15 residues. The CDR3 sequence is CASSYARALPYEQYV. CDR3 coding DNA: TGTGCCAGCAGTTACGCGAGGGCCCTCCCCTACGAGCAGTACGTC.

CDR3: CASSYSSGTGVMNTEAFF. DNA for the CDR3: TGTGCCAGCAGTTACTCATCCGGGACAGGGGTGATGAACACTGAAGCTTTCTTT. The chain couples TRBV6-5 to TRBJ1-1; 10 bases are a match to TRBD1. CDR1 and CDR2 (germline): MNHEY, SVGAGI. The CDR3 loop spans 18 amino acids. Trimming at V came to 0 bases and at J to 0 bases, leaving 7 bases not matched to a gene.

With respect to this clonotype: A clone one base away is much larger, so this may be a read error. This chain links TRBV12-3 or TRBV12-4 with TRBJ1-1; D remains unclear. The CDR3 extends over 14 amino acids. Trimming left V 6 bases short and J 1 base short, with 12 bases between. The CDR3 DNA is TGTGCCAGCAGCTTTAGGACGGCGAACACTGAAGCTTTCTTT. Its protein is CASSFRTANTEAFF.

This clonotype was seen only a few times. The CDR3 nucleotides are TGTGCCAGCAGCTTAGAACTAGCGGGAGACAATGAGCAGTTCTTC. Translation gives CASSLELAGDNEQFF. The V call is TRBV7-2, the J call TRBJ2-1; 11 nucleotides agree with TRBD2. The CDR3 has 15 residues. Germline V gene lookup returns CDR1 SGHTA and CDR2 FQGNSA. Germline trimming cut 1 base from V and 5 bases from J; bases unmatched to any gene: 1. Using reference TRBV7-2 and TRBJ2-1 for the parts outside the CDR3, the full variable domain is GAGVSQSPSNKVTEKGKDVELRCDPISGHTALYWYRQSLGQGLEFLIYFQGNSAPDKSGLPSDRFSAERTGGSVSTLTIQRTQQEDSAVYLCASSLELAGDNEQFFGPGTRLTVL.

This clonotype was observed a handful of times. V gene TRBV6-2 or TRBV6-3 combines with J gene TRBJ2-7; D not resolved. Germline lookup yields CDR1 MNHEY and CDR2 SVGEGT. The CDR3 is 11 residues long. The germline V and J ends were trimmed by 6 bases and 4 bases, with 7 bases remaining between them. The CDR3 protein is CASSHTYEQYF. CDR3 DNA: TGTGCCAGCAGCCACACATACGAGCAGTACTTC.

There are a few counts of this clonotype. The V and J genes are TRBV7-2 and TRBJ1-2; the D gene is possibly TRBD1 (5 bases). From germline, CDR1 is SGHTA and CDR2 FQGNSA. This CDR3 comprises 14 residues. The ends were cut back, 0 bases at V and 3 bases at J, with 8 bases in the middle. The CDR3 protein is CASSLAAQDYGYTF. In nucleotides, the CDR3 is TGTGCCAGCAGCTTAGCCGCACAGGACTATGGCTACACCTTC.

V is TRBV10-3 and J is TRBJ2-3, with TRBD2 matching over 8 bases. The CDR3 is 19 residues long. Per germline, CDR1 ENHRY and CDR2 SYGVKD. V shed 6 bases and J 0 bases; nucleotides not matched to a gene: 17. CDR3 sequence reads: CAIRGPSGGRRGSTDTQYF. The CDR3 bases are TGTGCCATCAGAGGTCCAAGCGGGGGAAGACGGGGTAGCACAGATACGCAGTATTTT.

The chain's CDR3 is CASSIRRSASEQYF. CDR3 nucleotides: TGTGCCAGTAGTATACGACGTAGCGCCTCCGAGCAGTACTTC. The gene calls are TRBV19 and TRBJ2-7, with a tentative D call TRBD2 (5 bases). The CDR3 runs to 14 residues. Germline V CDR1 and CDR2: LNHDA, SQIVND (reference sequence). The ends were cut back, 2 bases at V and 6 bases at J, with 14 bases in the middle.

This clonotype was detected a few times. J is TRBJ2-1 and V is TRBV24-1; TRBD1 aligns across 8 bases. J gave up 6 bases and V 1 base, and 4 bases lay outside the gene matches. This CDR3 has 15 amino acids. The germline CDR1 and CDR2 sequences are KGHDR and SFDVKD. The CDR3 loop is CATSDFTGGSNEQFF. The CDR3 DNA sequence: TGTGCCACCAGTGATTTCACAGGGGGGAGCAATGAGCAGTTCTTC.

The chain is built from TRBV9 and TRBJ2-3, with a weak D call TRBD1 (5 bases). With 0 bases removed from V and 2 bases from J, the gap between germline ends came to 7 bases. The CDR3 has 14 residues. The germline V gene has CDR1 SGDLS and CDR2 YYNGEE. CDR3 nucleotide sequence: TGTGCCAGCAGCGTAGAGACAGACACAGATACGCAGTATTTT. Its protein product is CASSVETDTDTQYF.

The chain couples TRBV14 to TRBJ2-3; tentative D call: TRBD2 (6 bases). V lost 7 bases to trimming and J lost 0 bases, with 20 bases between them. The CDR3 runs to 17 residues. Germline values: CDR1 SGHDN, CDR2 FVKESK. In DNA, the CDR3 is TGTGCCAGCACCCCGACGGAGGAGGGCCCAAGCACAGATACGCAGTATTTT. It yields the protein CASTPTEEGPSTDTQYF.

The V call is TRBV4-1, the J call TRBJ2-7, with D perhaps being TRBD1 or TRBD2 (5 bases each). The CDR3 is 15 amino acids. Trimming took 3 bases from V and 1 from J, leaving 13 bases between them. CDR1 and CDR2 (germline): MGHRA, YSYEKL. For the CDR3, the DNA is TGCGCCAGCAGCCATCCCGGGACGGTTTCCTACGAGCAGTACTTC. Protein sequence: CASSHPGTVSYEQYF.

The genes are TRBV7-6 and TRBJ1-2, with 10 bases identical to TRBD1. The CDR3 consists of 16 residues. The trim removed 5 bases at V and 2 bases at J, leaving 8 bases unmatched. Germline V CDR1 and CDR2: SGHVS, FNYEAQ. CDR3 loop: CASSAGTGAVNYGYTF. The DNA of the CDR3 is TGTGCCAGCAGCGCAGGGACAGGGGCCGTAAACTATGGCTACACCTTC.

The chain links TRBV2 to TRBJ2-1; D possibly matches TRBD1 or TRBD2 (6 bases each). The length of the CDR3 is 13 residues. Trimming took off 6 bases at V and 9 bases at J, with 15 bases between the two ends. Germline CDR1 is SNHLY and CDR2 is FYNNEI. The CDR3 sequence: CASRIRRDTEQFF. The CDR3 DNA reads TGTGCCAGCAGAATAAGGAGGGACACTGAGCAGTTCTTC.

The V gene is TRBV7-6, the J gene TRBJ2-1, with TRBD2 matching over 13 bases. Germline V gene sequence: CDR1 SGHVS, CDR2 FNYEAQ. The CDR3 sequence is 16 residues long. The junction had 9 bases not matched to a gene; V was cut back by 5 bases and J by 8 bases. The CDR3 region has the DNA TGTGCCAGCAGCCCACCGACTAGCGGGAGGCGGTATGAGCAGTTCTTC. It encodes CASSPPTSGRRYEQFF.

The rearrangement links TRBV27 to TRBJ2-7; TRBD2 might be the D (6 bases). Trimming pared 4 bases from V and 2 bases from J, leaving 6 bases between. CDR3 length equals 12 residues. Germline V gene lookup returns CDR1 MNHEY and CDR2 SMNVEV (reference sequence). In nucleotides, the CDR3 is TGTGCCAGCAGTTCGGGGGCCTACGAGCAGTACTTC. It translates to CASSSGAYEQYF.

The chain has TRBV6-2 or TRBV6-3 and TRBJ2-2; 10 bases align to TRBD2. Germline V CDR1 and CDR2: MNHEY, SVGEGT. The ends lost 4 bases at V and 6 bases at J; junction bases unmatched: 20. The CDR3 extends over 20 amino acids. The CDR3 sequence is CASSSVRSGRAGGPSGELFF. The CDR3 region has the DNA TGTGCCAGCAGTTCCGTCCGCTCCGGTAGAGCGGGAGGGCCCTCCGGGGAGCTGTTTTTT.